The rows below give T cell receptor beta chains drawn from one sample of a study of blood T cells in healthy people across ages. TCRdb analysed the 5' RACE reads with MiXCR anew, one entry per CDR3 protein. The sample contains around 1,900,000 distinct CDR3 sequences, about 39% of which appear only once. Material for sequencing was blood. All receptors derive from a human donor in good health. Each CDR3 is given without its conserved first and last residue.

len	v_gene	j_gene	CDR3aa
15	TRBV4-1	TRBJ1-2	ASSLTGGTDIGGGYT
14	TRBV7-9	TRBJ2-1	ASSPRQGASYNEQF
11	TRBV6-2/TRBV6-3	TRBJ2-1	ASSYEQNNEQF
14	TRBV25-1	TRBJ1-6	ASSGFKVGRNSPLH
14	TRBV9	TRBJ2-2	ASSPLTGVDTGELF
12	TRBV29-1	TRBJ2-1	SAAPRGTYNEQF
11	TRBV20-1	TRBJ1-1	SASEGWGTEAF
11	TRBV20-1	TRBJ1-5	SARDPGPQPQH
12	TRBV12-3/TRBV12-4	TRBJ1-5	ASSWDGYNQPQH
14	TRBV29-1	TRBJ2-7	SGLGQDEGDSYEQY
12	TRBV4-1	TRBJ2-7	ASSQDQARGEQY
13	TRBV30	TRBJ1-1	AWSVLGGVNTEAF
9	TRBV29-1	TRBJ2-1	SVVNLGEQF
11	TRBV12-5	TRBJ2-5	ASLMIGGETQY
17	TRBV6-2/TRBV6-3	TRBJ1-5	ASSHKKGRESNRNQPQH
12	TRBV12-3/TRBV12-4	TRBJ1-6	ASRNPGPSEPLH
12	TRBV4-2	TRBJ2-7	ATSPREGFDEQY
13	TRBV7-2	TRBJ2-7	ASSLTGTSSYEQY
14	TRBV7-6	TRBJ1-6	ASSLGLRSYNSPLH
16	TRBV15	TRBJ2-3	ATSRSYEWEVTTDTQY
12	TRBV6-1	TRBJ1-5	ASSLKYSNQPQH
12	TRBV7-2	TRBJ1-2	ASSLVSGALGYT
10	TRBV14	TRBJ2-5	ASSQGVETQY
12	TRBV6-2/TRBV6-3	TRBJ1-4	ANRTTGQNEKLF
10	TRBV7-9	TRBJ2-5	ASSLSSATQY
13	TRBV6-2/TRBV6-3	TRBJ2-6	ASRLQGSGANVLT
11	TRBV4-3	TRBJ2-3	ASSQTGLVAQY
15	TRBV7-9	TRBJ1-1	ASSQRFRRGPSTEAF
11	TRBV7-2	TRBJ1-2	ASSQQGGNGYT
12	TRBV6-5	TRBJ1-2	ASSRGTASYGYT
13	TRBV20-1	TRBJ1-1	SASEPDRGNTEAF
11	TRBV12-3/TRBV12-4	TRBJ1-1	ASSRTVNTEAF
14	TRBV10-3	TRBJ2-5	AISEVARGLQETQY
14	TRBV4-3	TRBJ2-1	ASSQGEDVSYNEQF
14	TRBV6-1	TRBJ1-2	ASSKSGEGTIYGYT
13	TRBV28	TRBJ2-7	ASSPGISPSYEQY
14	TRBV27	TRBJ2-1	ASTPYTGTGDNEQF
13	TRBV7-8	TRBJ2-5	ASSRSGGGRETQY
12	TRBV6-1	TRBJ1-5	ASRETGMDQPQH
11	TRBV2	TRBJ2-3	ATTLAGPDTQY
11	TRBV20-1	TRBJ2-7	SARGRALDEQY
14	TRBV6-2/TRBV6-3	TRBJ2-1	ASSKYREPGGAEQF
14	TRBV20-1	TRBJ2-1	SVASGGASSYNEQF
10	TRBV29-1	TRBJ2-5	SVSGTGETQY
14	TRBV28	TRBJ1-4	AHSGRTGTTNEKLF
15	TRBV6-6	TRBJ2-3	ASSYEVAGAYTDTQY
13	TRBV4-2	TRBJ2-1	ASSLGLADYSEQF
14	TRBV6-5	TRBJ2-7	ASSVGTALGAYEQY
13	TRBV6-5	.	ASSSQGATTYEQY
13	TRBV7-8	.	ASSVRDPGRGEQY
10	TRBV7-2	TRBJ2-7	ASSLVTVRQY
13	TRBV7-9	TRBJ2-1	ASSLFQGGFNEQF
8	TRBV28	TRBJ1-1	ASRQTEAF
12	TRBV7-2	TRBJ2-3	ASNRGGYTDTQY